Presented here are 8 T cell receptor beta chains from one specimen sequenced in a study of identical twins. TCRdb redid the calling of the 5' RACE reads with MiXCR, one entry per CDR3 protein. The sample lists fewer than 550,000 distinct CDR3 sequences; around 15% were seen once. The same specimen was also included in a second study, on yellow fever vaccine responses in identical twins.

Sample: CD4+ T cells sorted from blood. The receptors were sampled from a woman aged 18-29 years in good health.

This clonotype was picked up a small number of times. As DNA, the CDR3 is TGCGCCAGCAGCTTCACACCCGGGTATGGCACCGGGGAGCTGTTTTTT. Translation: CASSFTPGYGTGELFF. The chain combines TRBV5-1 with TRBJ2-2; D is undetermined. The CDR3 extends over 16 amino acids. V lost 2 bases and J 4 bases, leaving 15 bases between the germline ends. From germline, CDR1 is SGHRS and CDR2 YFSETQ.

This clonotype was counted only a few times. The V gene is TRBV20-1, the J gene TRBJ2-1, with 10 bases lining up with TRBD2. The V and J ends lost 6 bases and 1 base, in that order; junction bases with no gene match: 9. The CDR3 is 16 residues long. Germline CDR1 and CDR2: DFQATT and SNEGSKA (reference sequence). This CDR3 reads CSAQDPSGGSYNEQFF. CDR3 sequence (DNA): TGCAGTGCCCAGGATCCTAGCGGGGGTTCCTACAATGAGCAGTTCTTC.

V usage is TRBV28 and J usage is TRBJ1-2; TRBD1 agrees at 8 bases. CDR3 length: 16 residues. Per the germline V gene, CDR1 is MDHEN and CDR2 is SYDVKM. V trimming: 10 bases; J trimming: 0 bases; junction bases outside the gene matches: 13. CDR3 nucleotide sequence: TGTGCCACCGGAGGAATACGGACAGGGTCTAACTATGGCTACACCTTC. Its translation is CATGGIRTGSNYGYTF.

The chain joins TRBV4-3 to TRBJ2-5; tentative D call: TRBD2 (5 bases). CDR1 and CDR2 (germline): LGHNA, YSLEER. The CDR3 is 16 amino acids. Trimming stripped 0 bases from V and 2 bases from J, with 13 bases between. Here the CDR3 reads CASSQDSSHRQETQYF. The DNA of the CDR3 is TGCGCCAGCAGCCAAGATTCTAGCCATCGGCAAGAGACCCAGTACTTC.

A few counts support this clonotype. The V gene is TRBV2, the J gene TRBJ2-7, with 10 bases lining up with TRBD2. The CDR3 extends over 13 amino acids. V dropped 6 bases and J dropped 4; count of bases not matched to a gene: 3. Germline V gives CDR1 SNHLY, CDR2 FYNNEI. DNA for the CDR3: TGTGCCAGCAGGGATAGCGGGAGGTACGAGCAGTACTTC. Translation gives CASRDSGRYEQYF.

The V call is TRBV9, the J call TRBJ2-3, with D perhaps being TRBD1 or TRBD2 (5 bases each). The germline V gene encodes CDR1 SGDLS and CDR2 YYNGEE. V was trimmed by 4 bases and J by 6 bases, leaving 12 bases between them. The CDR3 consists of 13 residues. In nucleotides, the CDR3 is TGTGCCAGCAGCACGGGTGAGGGGGATACGCAGTATTTT. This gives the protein CASSTGEGDTQYF.

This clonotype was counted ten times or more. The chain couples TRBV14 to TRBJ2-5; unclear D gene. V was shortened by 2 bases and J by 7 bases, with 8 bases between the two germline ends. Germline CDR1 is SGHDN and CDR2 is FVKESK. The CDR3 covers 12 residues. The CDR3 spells CASSQQLGTQYF. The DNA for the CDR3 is TGTGCCAGCAGCCAACAACTCGGGACCCAGTACTTC.

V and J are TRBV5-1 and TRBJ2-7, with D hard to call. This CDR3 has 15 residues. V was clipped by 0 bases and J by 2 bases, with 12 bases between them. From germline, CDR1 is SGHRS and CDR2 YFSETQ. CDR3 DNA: TGCGCCAGCAGCTTGGTTTCCAGGTCCGCCTACGAGCAGTACTTC. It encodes CASSLVSRSAYEQYF.